The 23 T cell receptor beta chains below come from one sample, sequenced in a study of vaccination and CD4 T cells after COVID-19. The antigens of these receptors remain unknown. As to treatment: approximately nine-day PBMC culture with coronavirus spike peptide pools or control peptides (ViraFEST assay). Cultured CD4+ T cell DNA was sequenced using the Oncomine TCR Beta short-read assay. TCRdb fed the PCR reads into MiXCR, producing one record per CDR3 protein. The sample comprises fewer than 15,000 distinct CDR3 sequences, 40% to 65% of which are singletons, and roughly a tenth rests with the top ten. The sequenced material came from CD4+ T cells from blood, cultured in vitro. The receptors shown here come from a human donor who had recovered from COVID-19.

The chain couples TRBV28 to TRBJ1-4; D is unclear. The V end lost 6 bases, the J end lost 8 bases, and 13 bases lay between the germline ends. The CDR3 spans 13 residues. The germline gives CDR1 MDHEN, CDR2 SYDVKM. This chain's CDR3 is CASSPTVGEKLFF. The CDR3 DNA reads as TGTGCCAGCAGCCCTACCGTAGGGGAAAAACTGTTTTTT.

CDR3 protein: CASSYEAGGPTDTQYF. The CDR3, as DNA: TGTGCCAGCAGTTACGAGGCGGGAGGGCCGACAGATACGCAGTATTTT. This chain uses TRBV6-5 with TRBJ2-3, with 9 bases matching TRBD2. The CDR3 spans 16 residues. CDR1 and CDR2 (germline): MNHEY, SVGAGI. V was pared by 2 bases and J by 3 bases, with 6 bases of the junction left unmatched.

In its sample, this clonotype ranks as large. The chain employs TRBV7-9 and TRBJ2-2; no firm D call. Trimming stripped 3 bases from V and 6 bases from J, with 11 bases between. The CDR3 extends over 14 amino acids. CDR1 and CDR2 (germline): SEHNR, FQNEAQ (reference sequence). The CDR3 coding sequence is TGTGCCAGCAGCTTTGTAGATAGGGCCGGGGAGCTGTTTTTT. Protein sequence: CASSFVDRAGELFF.

The chain has TRBV15 and TRBJ2-1; tentatively, D is TRBD1 or TRBD2 (5 bases each). The V and J ends lost 1 base and 4 bases respectively, with 5 bases between them. CDR3 length: 13 residues. The germline V gene has CDR1 LNHNV and CDR2 YYDKDF (reference sequence). CDR3 sequence (DNA): TGTGCCACCAGCAGAGGGGGGTACAATGAGCAGTTCTTC. Residues: CATSRGGYNEQFF.

The rearrangement links TRBV18 to TRBJ2-1; possibly TRBD2 for D (6 bases). There are 14 residues in the CDR3. Germline CDR1 KGHSH, CDR2 LQKENI. Trimming cost V 5 bases and J 9 bases, with 17 bases left between them. The CDR3 nucleotides are TGTGCCAGCTCATCCGGGCTCCTGGGGGGTGAGCAGTTCTTC. This encodes CASSSGLLGGEQFF.

This clonotype was seen once. The chain employs TRBV6-2 or TRBV6-3 and TRBJ1-5; D not certain. Trimming pared 5 bases from V and 3 bases from J, leaving 14 bases between. CDR1 is MNHEY and CDR2 is SVGEGT in the germline V gene. The CDR3 is 15 residues long. CDR3 amino acids: CASSPDGRFNQPQHF. The CDR3 DNA reads as TGTGCCAGCAGTCCGGACGGGCGATTCAATCAGCCCCAGCATTTT.

This chain uses TRBV10-3 with TRBJ2-7, with D perhaps matching TRBD2 (6 bases). Trimming stripped 6 bases from V and 3 bases from J, with 9 bases between. Germline loops: CDR1 ENHRY, CDR2 SYGVKD. This CDR3 region has 12 residues. CDR3 in DNA: TGTGCCATCAGGGGACTCGACTACGAGCAGTACTTC. Protein: CAIRGLDYEQYF.

The chain joins TRBV12-3 or TRBV12-4 to TRBJ1-2; TRBD1 aligns across 9 bases. Trimming removed 5 bases from V and 8 bases from J; junction bases left unmatched: 9. CDR3 length: 14 residues. Written as DNA, the CDR3 is TGTGCCAGCAGTCCCGGGACAGGGTTTATCGGCTACACCTTC. Amino acids: CASSPGTGFIGYTF.

V usage is TRBV11-2 and J usage is TRBJ1-2; maybe TRBD1 (5 bases). V was clipped by 4 bases and J by 0 bases, with 12 bases between them. Germline V gives CDR1 SGHAT, CDR2 FQNNGV. The CDR3 runs to 15 residues. The CDR3 DNA reads as TGTGCCAGCAGCTCGCGCAGGGAGCCTAACTATGGCTACACCTTC. Translating it yields CASSSRREPNYGYTF.

This clonotype turned up a few times. The V and J genes are TRBV6-1 and TRBJ1-3, with unresolved D. Germline lookup yields CDR1 MNHNS and CDR2 SASEGT. The CDR3 is 12 residues long. Trimming cost V 6 bases and J 11 bases, with 14 bases left between them. The CDR3 loop reads CASRSEAAAIYF. As DNA, the CDR3 is TGTGCCAGCAGATCGGAGGCCGCCGCCATATATTTT.

In this sample, this clonotype turned up a few times. The V and J genes are TRBV20-1 and TRBJ1-1; TRBD1 matches 8 bases. Trimming cost V 3 bases and J 2 bases; bases outside gene matches: 11. This CDR3 region has 16 residues. From germline, CDR1 is DFQATT and CDR2 SNEGSKA (reference sequence). Here the CDR3 reads CSARQRTGWFNTEAFF. CDR3 coding DNA: TGCAGTGCTAGGCAACGGACAGGGTGGTTTAACACTGAAGCTTTCTTT.

The CDR3 sequence: CAWSRSNTGELFF. The DNA of the CDR3 is TGTGCCTGGAGTCGGTCGAACACCGGGGAGCTGTTTTTT. The chain combines TRBV30 with TRBJ2-2, with D uncertain. CDR1 and CDR2 from the germline V gene are GTSNPN and SVGIG (reference sequence). V was pared by 2 bases and J by 0 bases, with 4 bases between. This CDR3 has 13 residues.

This rearrangement joins TRBV28 to TRBJ1-6; possibly TRBD1 for D (5 bases). Germline assignment: CDR1 MDHEN and CDR2 SYDVKM. V was pared by 7 bases and J by 6 bases, with 13 bases between. The CDR3 has 14 residues. The CDR3 spells CASNVGQGNSPLHF. DNA for the CDR3: TGTGCCAGCAACGTGGGGCAGGGTAATTCACCCCTCCACTTT.

The rearrangement joins TRBV4-3 to TRBJ2-6; TRBD2 aligns across 9 bases. The CDR3 contains 16 residues. Germline lookup yields CDR1 LGHNA and CDR2 YSLEER. Trimming took 3 bases from V and 4 from J; bases not matched to a gene: 4. In nucleotides, the CDR3 is TGCGCCAGCAGCCAGGGACTAGCCTCCGGGGCCAACGTCCTGACTTTC. Encoded protein: CASSQGLASGANVLTF.

The rearrangement uses TRBV6-1 and TRBJ1-3; TRBD1 matches 8 bases. After removal of 6 bases from V and 0 bases from J, the junction contained 4 bases not matched to a gene. The CDR3 runs to 15 residues. Germline V gene sequence: CDR1 MNHNS, CDR2 SASEGT. CDR3 bases: TGTGCCAGCAGAAAGCAGGGGGCCTCTGGAAACACCATATATTTT. The encoded protein is CASRKQGASGNTIYF.

The J gene is TRBJ2-5, the V gene TRBV11-2, with D unresolved. The germline CDR1 and CDR2 sequences are SGHAT and FQNNGV. The CDR3 runs to 13 residues. Deletions cut 3 bases from V and 1 base from J, with 6 bases between. CDR3: CASSFGTQETQYF. CDR3 bases: TGTGCCAGCAGCTTCGGCACCCAAGAGACCCAGTACTTC.

V gene TRBV12-3 or TRBV12-4 combines with J gene TRBJ2-5; 7 bases fit TRBD2. The CDR3 runs 17 residues. V was pared by 2 bases and J by 4 bases, with 13 bases of the junction left unmatched. The CDR3 nucleotides read TGTGCCAGCAGTTTAATGGCTAGCGGTTTTGGGGGAGAGACCCAGTACTTC. Protein sequence: CASSLMASGFGGETQYF.

This clonotype was observed a few times. V usage is TRBV20-1 and J usage is TRBJ1-5, with D unresolved. Germline-derived CDR1 and CDR2 are DFQATT and SNEGSKA (reference sequence). Trimming removed 3 bases from V and 0 bases from J, with 9 bases in between. The CDR3 runs to 14 residues. CDR3: CSASPHYSNQPQHF. The CDR3 DNA reads as TGCAGTGCTAGTCCACATTATAGCAATCAGCCCCAGCATTTT.

The chain is built from TRBV2 and TRBJ1-5; 10 bases line up with TRBD1. Trimming at V came to 5 bases and at J to 6 bases, leaving 4 bases not matched to a gene. The CDR3 spans 14 residues. Germline lookup yields CDR1 SNHLY and CDR2 FYNNEI. This chain's CDR3 is CASSRRQGAQPQHF. CDR3 DNA: TGTGCCAGCAGTCGCCGACAGGGGGCTCAGCCCCAGCATTTT. Supplemented by reference TRBV2 and TRBJ1-5, the full variable domain reads EPEVTQTPSHQVTQMGQEVILRCVPISNHLYFYWYRQILGQKVEFLVSFYNNEISEKSEIFDDQFSVERPDGSNFTLKIRSTKLEDSAMYFCASSRRQGAQPQHFGDGTRLSIL.

J is TRBJ1-5 and V is TRBV7-8; D not certain. The germline V and J ends were trimmed by 4 bases and 4 bases, with 5 bases remaining between them. This CDR3 has 12 amino acids. From germline, CDR1 is SGHVS and CDR2 FQNEAQ. The chain's CDR3 is CASSSQNQPQHF. The CDR3 region has the DNA TGTGCCAGCAGCTCCCAGAATCAGCCCCAGCATTTT.

This clonotype was counted only a few times. The CDR3 spells CSARVGTSPETQYF. The CDR3 bases are TGCAGTGCTAGAGTCGGGACTAGCCCCGAGACCCAGTACTTC. This chain uses TRBV20-1 with TRBJ2-5; 9 nucleotides line up with TRBD2. CDR1 and CDR2 from the germline V gene are DFQATT and SNEGSKA (reference sequence). V lost 1 base to trimming and J lost 5 bases; unmatched junction nucleotides: 5. The CDR3 has 14 amino acids.

This clonotype was observed a few times. This chain connects TRBV6-1 to TRBJ2-7, with D perhaps given as TRBD1 or TRBD2 (5 bases each). There are 16 residues in the CDR3. The germline CDR1 and CDR2 sequences are MNHNS and SASEGT. V gave up 3 bases and J gave up 0 bases, with 15 bases separating them. The CDR3, as DNA: TGTGCCAGCAGTGAGTTCCCGTGGGGGTCCTCCTACGAGCAGTACTTC. The encoded protein is CASSEFPWGSSYEQYF.

The CDR3 coding sequence is TGTGCCAGCAGCTTAGGTCCCTATGGGACTCCGCAGTATTTT. It yields the protein CASSLGPYGTPQYF. The V gene is TRBV7-6, the J gene TRBJ2-3; TRBD2 is a possible D gene (6 bases). V was pared by 1 base and J by 10 bases, with 15 bases between. The CDR3 consists of 14 residues. Germline values: CDR1 SGHVS, CDR2 FNYEAQ.